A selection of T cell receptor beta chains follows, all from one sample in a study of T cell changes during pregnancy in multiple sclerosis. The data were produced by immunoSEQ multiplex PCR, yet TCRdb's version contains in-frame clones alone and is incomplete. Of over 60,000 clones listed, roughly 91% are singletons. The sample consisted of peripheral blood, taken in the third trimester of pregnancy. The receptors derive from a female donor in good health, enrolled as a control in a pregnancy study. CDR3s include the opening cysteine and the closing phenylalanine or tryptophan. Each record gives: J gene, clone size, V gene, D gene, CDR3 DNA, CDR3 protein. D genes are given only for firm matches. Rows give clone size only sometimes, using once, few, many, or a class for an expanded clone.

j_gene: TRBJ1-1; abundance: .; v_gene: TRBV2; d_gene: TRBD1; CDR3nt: TGTGCCAGCACCAGAGAAGCAGGGGGGCACACTGAAGCTTTCTTT; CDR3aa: CASTREAGGHTEAFF
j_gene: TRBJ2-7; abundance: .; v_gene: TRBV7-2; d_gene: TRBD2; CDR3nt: TGTGCCAGCAGCCGAGGGACTAGCGGGAGCCCCTACGAGCAGTACTTC; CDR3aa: CASSRGTSGSPYEQYF
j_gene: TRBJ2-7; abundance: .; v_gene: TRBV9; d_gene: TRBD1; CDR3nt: TGTGCCAGCAGTTGGACAGGGGGAAGCGAGCAGTACTTC; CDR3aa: CASSWTGGSEQYF
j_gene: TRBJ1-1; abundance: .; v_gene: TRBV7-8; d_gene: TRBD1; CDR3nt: TGTGCCAGCAGCTTGACGAGACAGGGGGGAGACACTGAAGCTTTCTTT; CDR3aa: CASSLTRQGGDTEAFF
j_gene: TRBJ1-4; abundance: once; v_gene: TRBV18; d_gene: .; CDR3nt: TGTGCCAGCTCGCAATCGGGAGGAGGGTTGTTTTTT; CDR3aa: CASSQSGGGLFF
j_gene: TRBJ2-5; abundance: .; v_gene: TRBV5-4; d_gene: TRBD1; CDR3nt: TGTGCCAGCAGCCCCGTGGGACAGGGGCGGAGGGAGACCCAGTACTTC; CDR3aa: CASSPVGQGRRETQYF
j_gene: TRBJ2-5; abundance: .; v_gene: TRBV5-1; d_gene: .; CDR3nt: TGCGCCAGCAGCTTGGCCGATTTGGGTACGGCCGGGGAGACCCAGTACTTC; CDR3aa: CASSLADLGTAGETQYF
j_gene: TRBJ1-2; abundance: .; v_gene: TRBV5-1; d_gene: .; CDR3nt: TGCGCCAGCAGCTTGGCAGGGGACTATGGCTACACCTTC; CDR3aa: CASSLAGDYGYTF
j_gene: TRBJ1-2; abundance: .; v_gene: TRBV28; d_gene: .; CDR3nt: TGTGCCAGCAGTTTAGGAGGGAGGAACTATGGCTACACCTTC; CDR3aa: CASSLGGRNYGYTF
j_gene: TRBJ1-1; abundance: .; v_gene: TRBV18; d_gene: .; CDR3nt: TGTGCCAGCTCACCACTGGACAGCCCGAACACTGAAGCTTTCTTT; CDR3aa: CASSPLDSPNTEAFF
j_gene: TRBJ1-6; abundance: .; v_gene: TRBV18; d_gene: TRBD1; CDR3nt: TGTGCCAGCTCACCTTTCGGCAGGGGGACCTATAATTCACCCCTCCACTTT; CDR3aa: CASSPFGRGTYNSPLHF
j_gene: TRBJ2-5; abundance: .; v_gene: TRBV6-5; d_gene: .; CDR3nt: TGTGCCAGCAGGGGCAGGGGAGGGGAGACCCAGTACTTC; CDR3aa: CASRGRGGETQYF
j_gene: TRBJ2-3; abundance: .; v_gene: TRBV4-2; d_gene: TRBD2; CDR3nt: TGTGCCAGCAGCCAACCGGGACTAGCGGGGGGGCGCCGAGAGGGTACAGATACGCAGTATTTT; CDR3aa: CASSQPGLAGGRREGTDTQYF
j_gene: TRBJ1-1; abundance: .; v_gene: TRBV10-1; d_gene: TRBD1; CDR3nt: TGCGCCCGAGGACAGGGAAAAAGGGCGAACACTGAAGCTTTCTTT; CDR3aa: CARGQGKRANTEAFF
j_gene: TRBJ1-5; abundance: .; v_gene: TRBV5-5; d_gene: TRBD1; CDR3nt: TGTGCCAGCAGCCCGGGACAGGGCGATCAGCCCCAGCATTTT; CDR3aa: CASSPGQGDQPQHF
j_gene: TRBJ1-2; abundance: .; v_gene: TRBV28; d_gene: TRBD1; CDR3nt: TGTGCCAGCAGTGGGACAGGGGCTTTAGATAACTATGGCTACACCTTC; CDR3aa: CASSGTGALDNYGYTF
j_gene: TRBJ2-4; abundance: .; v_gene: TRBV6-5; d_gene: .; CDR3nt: TGTGCCAGCCGCCCCCCGCGAGCCAAAAACATTCAGTACTTC; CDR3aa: CASRPPRAKNIQYF
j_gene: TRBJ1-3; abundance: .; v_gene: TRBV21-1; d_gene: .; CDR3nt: TGTGCCAGCAGCTTCGGGGACACCATATATTTT; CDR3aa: CASSFGDTIYF
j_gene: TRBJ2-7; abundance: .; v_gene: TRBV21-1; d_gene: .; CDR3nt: TGTGCCAGCAGCATTAGGGGTCTTGTCTACGAGCAGTACTTC; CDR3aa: CASSIRGLVYEQYF
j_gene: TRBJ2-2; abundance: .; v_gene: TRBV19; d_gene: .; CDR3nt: TGTGCCAGTAGTATAGCTCTAGCCACCGGGGAGCTGTTTTTT; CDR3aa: CASSIALATGELFF
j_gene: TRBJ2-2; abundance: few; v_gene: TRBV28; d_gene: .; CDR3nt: TGTGCCAGCAAGGGGGACTATCGCGCCACCGGGGAGCTGTTTTTT; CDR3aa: CASKGDYRATGELFF
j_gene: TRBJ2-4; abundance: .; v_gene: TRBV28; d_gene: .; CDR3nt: TGTGCCAGCAGTTTAGGAGGAAACATTCAGTACTTC; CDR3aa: CASSLGGNIQYF
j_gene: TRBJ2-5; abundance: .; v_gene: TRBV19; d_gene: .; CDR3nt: TGTGCCAGTAGCCCAGGGACTCGGGAGACCCAGTACTTC; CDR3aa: CASSPGTRETQYF
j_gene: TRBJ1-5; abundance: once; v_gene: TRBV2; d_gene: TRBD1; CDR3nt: TGTGCCAGCGTGGGACAGGGCCCTAGCAATCAGCCCCAGCATTTT; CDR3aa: CASVGQGPSNQPQHF
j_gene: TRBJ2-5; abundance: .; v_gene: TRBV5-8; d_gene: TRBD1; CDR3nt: TGTGCCAGCAGCTACGGACAGGGTGTAAAGACCCAGTACTTC; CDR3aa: CASSYGQGVKTQYF
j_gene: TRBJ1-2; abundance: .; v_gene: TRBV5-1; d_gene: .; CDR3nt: TGCGCCAGCAGCCCCGGCAGGGTCACCCGATTTAACTATGGCTACACCTTC; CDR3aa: CASSPGRVTRFNYGYTF
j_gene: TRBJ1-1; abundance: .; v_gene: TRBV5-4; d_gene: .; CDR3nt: TGTGCCAGCAGGGTTGGGGGCCTGAGAACTGAAGCTTTCTTT; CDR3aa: CASRVGGLRTEAFF
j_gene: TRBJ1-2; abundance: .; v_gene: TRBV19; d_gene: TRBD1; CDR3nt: TGTGCCAGTAGTTCTCCGGGACAGGGTTATGGCTACACCTTC; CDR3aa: CASSSPGQGYGYTF